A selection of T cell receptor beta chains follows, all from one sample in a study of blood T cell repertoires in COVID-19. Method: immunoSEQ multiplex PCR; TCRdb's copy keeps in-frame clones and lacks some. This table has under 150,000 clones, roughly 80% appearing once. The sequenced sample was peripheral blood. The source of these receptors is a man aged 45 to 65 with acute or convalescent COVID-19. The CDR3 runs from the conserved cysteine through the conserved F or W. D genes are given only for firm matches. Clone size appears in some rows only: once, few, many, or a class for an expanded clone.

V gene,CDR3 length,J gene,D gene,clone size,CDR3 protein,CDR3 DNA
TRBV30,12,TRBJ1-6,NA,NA,CAWTPGVSPLHF,TGTGCCTGGACCCCGGGTGTTTCACCCCTCCACTTT
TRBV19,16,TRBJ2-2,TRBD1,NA,CASSAGRGRITGELFF,TGTGCCAGTAGTGCGGGCAGGGGGCGCATCACCGGGGAGCTGTTTTTT
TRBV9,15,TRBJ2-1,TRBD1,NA,CASSPGVRTGTEQFF,TGTGCCAGCAGCCCAGGCGTGAGGACAGGGACTGAGCAGTTCTTC
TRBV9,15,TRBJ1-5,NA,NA,CASSTDSGVQQPQHF,TGTGCCAGCAGCACAGACTCAGGGGTTCAACAGCCCCAGCATTTT
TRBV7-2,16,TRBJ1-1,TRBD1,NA,CASRITGTGWGTEAFF,TGTGCCAGCAGAATTACCGGGACAGGGTGGGGAACTGAAGCTTTCTTT
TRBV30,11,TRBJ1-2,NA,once,CAWRTGLGYTF,TGTGCCTGGAGAACAGGGTTAGGCTACACCTTC
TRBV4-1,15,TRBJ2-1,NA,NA,CASSQVVTRSNEQFF,TGCGCCAGCAGCCAAGTGGTGACTAGGAGCAATGAGCAGTTCTTC
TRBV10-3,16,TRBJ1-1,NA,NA,CAIGIGDNLMNTEAFF,TGTGCCATCGGAATAGGGGACAATCTCATGAACACTGAAGCTTTCTTT
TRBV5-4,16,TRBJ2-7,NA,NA,CASSLYEPGSLYEQYF,TGTGCCAGCAGCTTGTATGAACCGGGGTCCCTTTACGAGCAGTACTTC
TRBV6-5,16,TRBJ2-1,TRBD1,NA,CASSYSTGQGDNEQFF,TGTGCCAGCAGTTACTCTACCGGACAGGGCGACAATGAGCAGTTCTTC
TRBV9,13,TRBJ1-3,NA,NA,CASSPRSGPTIYF,TGTGCCAGCAGCCCGCGAAGCGGACCTACCATATATTTT
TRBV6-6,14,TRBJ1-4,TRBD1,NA,CASSWGQGNEKLFF,TGTGCCAGCAGTTGGGGACAGGGGAATGAAAAACTGTTTTTT
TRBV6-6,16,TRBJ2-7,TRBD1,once,CASSLPTGQGAREQYF,TGTGCCAGCAGTTTACCAACGGGACAGGGGGCAAGGGAGCAGTACTTC
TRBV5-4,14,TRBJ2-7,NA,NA,CASSLAGKKNEQYF,TGTGCCAGCAGCTTGGCAGGCAAGAAGAACGAGCAGTACTTC
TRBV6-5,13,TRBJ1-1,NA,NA,CASSRTALTEAFF,TGTGCCAGCAGCAGGACAGCCCTCACTGAAGCTTTCTTT
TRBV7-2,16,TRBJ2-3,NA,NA,CASSFELDRRTDTQYF,TGTGCCAGCAGCTTCGAACTAGATCGTAGAACAGATACGCAGTATTTT
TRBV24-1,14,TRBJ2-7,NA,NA,CATSDPSTYYEQYF,TGTGCCACCAGTGATCCGAGCACTTACTACGAGCAGTACTTC
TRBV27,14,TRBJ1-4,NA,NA,CASGELMGNEKLFF,TGTGCCAGCGGGGAGTTAATGGGTAATGAAAAACTGTTTTTT
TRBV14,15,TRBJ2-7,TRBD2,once,CASSRLAGGSYEQYF,TGTGCCAGCAGCCGACTAGCGGGGGGCTCCTACGAGCAGTACTTC
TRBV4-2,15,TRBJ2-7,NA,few,CASSQGFDSAYEQYF,TGTGCCAGCAGCCAGGGATTTGACAGTGCCTACGAGCAGTACTTC
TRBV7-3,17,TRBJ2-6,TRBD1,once,CASSPGTGDPGANVLTF,TGTGCCAGCAGCCCAGGGACAGGGGATCCTGGGGCCAACGTCCTGACTTTC
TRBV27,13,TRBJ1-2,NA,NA,CASSERSSYGYTF,TGTGCCAGCAGTGAGAGGTCTTCCTATGGCTACACCTTC
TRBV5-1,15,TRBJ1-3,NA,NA,CASSSNTVSGNTIYF,TGCGCCAGCAGCTCAAACACCGTCTCTGGAAACACCATATATTTT
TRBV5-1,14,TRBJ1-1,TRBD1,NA,CASSTGGINTEAFF,TGCGCCAGCAGCACAGGGGGCATCAACACTGAAGCTTTCTTT
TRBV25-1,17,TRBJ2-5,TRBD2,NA,CASSPGGAGGSRETQYF,TGTGCCAGCAGCCCCGGCGGAGCGGGGGGGTCTAGGGAGACCCAGTACTTC
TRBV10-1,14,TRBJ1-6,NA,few,CARKSGHRDSPLHF,TGCGCCAGAAAATCAGGGCATAGGGATTCACCCCTCCACTTT
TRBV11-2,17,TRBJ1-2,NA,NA,CASSPRGGVGINYGYTF,TGTGCCAGCAGCCCCCGGGGAGGGGTGGGTATTAACTATGGCTACACCTTC
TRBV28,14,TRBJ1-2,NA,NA,CASSQISTNYGYTF,TGTGCCAGCAGCCAAATCAGTACAAACTATGGCTACACCTTC
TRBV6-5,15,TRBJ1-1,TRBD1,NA,CASSYSTGGATEAFF,TGTGCCAGCAGTTACTCGACAGGGGGGGCCACTGAAGCTTTCTTT
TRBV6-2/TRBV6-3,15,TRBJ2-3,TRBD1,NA,CASSGGTGSTDTQYF,TGTGCCAGCAGTGGCGGGACAGGGAGCACAGATACGCAGTATTTT
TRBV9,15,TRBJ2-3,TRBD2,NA,CASSVNGEGTDTQYF,TGTGCCAGCAGCGTAAATGGGGAGGGAACAGATACGCAGTATTTT